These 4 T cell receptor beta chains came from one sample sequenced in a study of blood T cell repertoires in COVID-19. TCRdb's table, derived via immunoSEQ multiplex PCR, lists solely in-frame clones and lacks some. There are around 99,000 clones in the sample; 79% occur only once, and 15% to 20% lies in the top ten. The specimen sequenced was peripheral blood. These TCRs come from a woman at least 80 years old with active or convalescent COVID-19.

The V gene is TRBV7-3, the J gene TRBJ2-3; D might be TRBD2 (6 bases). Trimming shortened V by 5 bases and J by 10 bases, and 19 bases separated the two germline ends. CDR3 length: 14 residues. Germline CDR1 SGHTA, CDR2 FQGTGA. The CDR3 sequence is CASSPTTEGEAQYF. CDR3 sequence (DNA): TGTGCCAGCAGCCCAACTACGGAGGGAGAAGCGCAGTATTTT.

The CDR3: CSASPDRRAKNIQYF. DNA for the CDR3: TGCAGTGCTAGTCCGGACAGGAGAGCCAAAAACATTCAGTACTTC. J is TRBJ2-4 and V is TRBV20-1, with TRBD1 matching over 7 bases. Per germline, CDR1 DFQATT and CDR2 SNEGSKA (reference sequence). With 3 bases clipped from V and 0 bases from J, the junction kept 5 bases outside the gene matches. CDR3 length equals 15 residues.

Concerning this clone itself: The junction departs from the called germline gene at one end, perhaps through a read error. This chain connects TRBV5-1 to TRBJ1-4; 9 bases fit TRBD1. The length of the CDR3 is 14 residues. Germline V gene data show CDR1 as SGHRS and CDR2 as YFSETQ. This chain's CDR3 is CASSSTGGVEKLFF. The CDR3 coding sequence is TGTGCCAGCAGCTCGACAGGGGGTGTGGAAAAACTGTTTTTT.

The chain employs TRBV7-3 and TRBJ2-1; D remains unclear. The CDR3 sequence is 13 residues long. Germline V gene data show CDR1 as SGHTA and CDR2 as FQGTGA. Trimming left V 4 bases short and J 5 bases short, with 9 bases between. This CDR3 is CASSSSTHNEQFF. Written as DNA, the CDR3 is TGTGCCAGCAGCTCCAGTACCCACAATGAGCAGTTCTTC.